The subject of this entry is one T cell receptor beta chain. The repertoire was sequenced with immunoSEQ multiplex PCR; TCRdb's copy has only in-frame clones and lacks some. The data contain roughly 19,000 clones, around 83% of them seen just once; the ten biggest clones take up just over 35%. The sample comes from a study of sequential checkpoint blockade in melanoma. Sample treatment: randomized to nivolumab then ipilimumab (arm A) or the reverse (arm B). No patient had prior DNA-damaging chemotherapy. From thawed PBMCs, live CD3+CD8+ cells negative for CD19 and CD56 were sorted. This CDR3 comprises 16 residues. The germline CDR1 and CDR2 sequences are LNHDA and SQIVND (reference sequence).

The sample was CD8+ T cells sorted from blood (inferred from file names), taken from a patient given nivolumab and ipilimumab in sequence. This TCR was recovered from a human donor with melanoma. The chain uses TRBV19 and TRBJ2-5, with 11 bases matching TRBD2. The last part of the DNA fits TRBJ2-7 better; the J call may be wrong. The CDR3 reads CASSLKTSGDFYEQYF. DNA for the CDR3: TGTGCCAGTAGTCTGAAGACTAGCGGGGACTTCTACGAGCAGTACTTC.